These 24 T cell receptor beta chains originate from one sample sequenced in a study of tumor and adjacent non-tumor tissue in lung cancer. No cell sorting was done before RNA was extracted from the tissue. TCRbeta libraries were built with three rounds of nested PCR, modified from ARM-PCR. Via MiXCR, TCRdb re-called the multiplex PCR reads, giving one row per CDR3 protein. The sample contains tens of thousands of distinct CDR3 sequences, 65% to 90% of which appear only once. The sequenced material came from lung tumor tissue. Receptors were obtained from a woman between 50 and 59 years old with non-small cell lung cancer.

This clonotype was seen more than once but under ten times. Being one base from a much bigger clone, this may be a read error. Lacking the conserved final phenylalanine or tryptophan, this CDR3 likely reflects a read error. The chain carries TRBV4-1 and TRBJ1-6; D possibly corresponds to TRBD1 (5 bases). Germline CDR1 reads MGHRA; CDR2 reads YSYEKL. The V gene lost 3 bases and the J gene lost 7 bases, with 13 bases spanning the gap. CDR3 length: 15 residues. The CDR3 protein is CASSQGRLQNSPLHL. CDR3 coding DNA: TGCGCCAGCAGCCAGGGACGCTTGCAGAATTCACCCCTCCACCTT.

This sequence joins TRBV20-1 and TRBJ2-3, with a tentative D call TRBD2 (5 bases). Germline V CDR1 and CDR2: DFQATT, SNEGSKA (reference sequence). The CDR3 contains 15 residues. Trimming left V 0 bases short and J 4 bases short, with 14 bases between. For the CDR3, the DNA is TGCAGTGCTAGAGACCTTTTAGGAGGCGCAGATACGCAGTATTTT. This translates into CSARDLLGGADTQYF.

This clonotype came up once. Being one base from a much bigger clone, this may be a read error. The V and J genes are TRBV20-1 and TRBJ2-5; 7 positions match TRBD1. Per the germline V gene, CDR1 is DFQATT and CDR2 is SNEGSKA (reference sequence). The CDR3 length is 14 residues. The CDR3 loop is CSVRTGTVQEIQYF. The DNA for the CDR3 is TGCAGTGTTAGAACCGGGACAGTCCAAGAGATCCAGTACTTC.

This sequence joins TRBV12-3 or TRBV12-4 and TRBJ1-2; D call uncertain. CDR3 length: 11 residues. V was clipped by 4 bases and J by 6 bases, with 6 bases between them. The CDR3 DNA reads TGTGCCAGCAGTTCGGGAGATGGCTACACCTTC. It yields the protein CASSSGDGYTF.

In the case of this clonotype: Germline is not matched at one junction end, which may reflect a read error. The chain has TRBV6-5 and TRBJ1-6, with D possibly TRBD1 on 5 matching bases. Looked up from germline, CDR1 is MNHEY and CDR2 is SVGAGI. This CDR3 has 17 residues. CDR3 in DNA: TGTACCAGCAGTTACTCCCTCTGGCAGGGAGATAATTCACACCTCCACTTT. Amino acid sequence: CTSSYSLWQGDNSHLHF.

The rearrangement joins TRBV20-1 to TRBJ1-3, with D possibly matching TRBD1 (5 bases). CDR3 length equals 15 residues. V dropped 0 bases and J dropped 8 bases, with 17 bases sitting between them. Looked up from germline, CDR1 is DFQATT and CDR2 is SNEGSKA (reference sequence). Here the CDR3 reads CSARDPRGARHTIYF. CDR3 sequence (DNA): TGCAGTGCTAGAGATCCCAGAGGGGCCAGACACACCATATATTTT.

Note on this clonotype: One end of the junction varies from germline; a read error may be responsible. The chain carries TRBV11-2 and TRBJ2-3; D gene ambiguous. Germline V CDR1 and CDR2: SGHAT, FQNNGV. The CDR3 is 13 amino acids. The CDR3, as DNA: TGTGCCAGCCGCCCCACCGCCTCGGATACGCATAATTTT. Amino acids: CASRPTASDTHNF.

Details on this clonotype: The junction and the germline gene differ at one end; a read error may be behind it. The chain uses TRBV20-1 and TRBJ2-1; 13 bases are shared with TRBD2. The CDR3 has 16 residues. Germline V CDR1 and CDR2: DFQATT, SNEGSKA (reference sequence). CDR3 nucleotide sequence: TGCAATGCTACCGGACTAGCGGGAGTAACCTACAATGAGCAATTCTTC. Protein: CNATGLAGVTYNEQFF.

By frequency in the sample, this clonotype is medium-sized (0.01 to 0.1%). Here the CDR3 DNA reads TGCAGCGGGATATTAGCACAGGGGGACGGGGAGCTGTTTTTT. Residues: CSGILAQGDGELFF. The chain links TRBV29-1 to TRBJ2-2; TRBD1 aligns across 8 bases. The CDR3 covers 14 residues. V was clipped by 7 bases and J by 7 bases; unmatched bases: 11. The germline V gene has CDR1 SQVTM and CDR2 ANQGSEA.

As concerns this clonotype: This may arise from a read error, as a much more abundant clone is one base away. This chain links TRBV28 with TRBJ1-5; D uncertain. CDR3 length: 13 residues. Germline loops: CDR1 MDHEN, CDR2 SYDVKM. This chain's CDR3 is CASSLYINQPQRF. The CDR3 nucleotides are TGTGCCAGCAGTTTATATATCAATCAGCCCCAGCGTTTT. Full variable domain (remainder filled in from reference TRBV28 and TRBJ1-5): DVKVTQSSRYLVKRTGEKVFLECVQDMDHENMFWYRQDPGLGLRLIYFSYDVKMKEKGDIPEGYSVSREKKERFSLILESASTNQTSMYLCASSLYINQPQRFGDGTRLSIL.

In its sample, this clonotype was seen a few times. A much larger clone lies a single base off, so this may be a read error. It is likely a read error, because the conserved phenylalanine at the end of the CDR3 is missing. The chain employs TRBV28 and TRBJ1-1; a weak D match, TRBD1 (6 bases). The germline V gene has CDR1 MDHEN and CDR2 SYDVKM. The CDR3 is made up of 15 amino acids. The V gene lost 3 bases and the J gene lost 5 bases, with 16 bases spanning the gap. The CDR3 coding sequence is TGTGCCAGCAGTTTCCGAGGGACATTCTGGACTGAAGCTTTCCTT. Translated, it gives CASSFRGTFWTEAFL.

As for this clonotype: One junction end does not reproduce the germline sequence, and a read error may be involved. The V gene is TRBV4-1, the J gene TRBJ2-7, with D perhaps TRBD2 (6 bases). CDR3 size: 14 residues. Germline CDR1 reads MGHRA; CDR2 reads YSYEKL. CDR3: CESSQEATSYAQYF. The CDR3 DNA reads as TGCGAGAGCAGCCAAGAGGCCACTAGCTACGCGCAGTACTTC.

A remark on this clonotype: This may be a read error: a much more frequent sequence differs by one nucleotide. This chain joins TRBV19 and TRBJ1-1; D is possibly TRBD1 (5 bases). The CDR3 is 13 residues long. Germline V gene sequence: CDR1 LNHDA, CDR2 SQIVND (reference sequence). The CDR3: CTSSIVGATEAFF. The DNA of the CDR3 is TGTACCAGTAGTATAGTAGGGGCCACTGAAGCTTTCTTT.

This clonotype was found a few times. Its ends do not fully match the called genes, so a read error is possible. Written as DNA, the CDR3 is TGCAGTGCTAGAGGCGTGGTAGCGGGGCTCACAGATATGCAGTACTTT. It is translated as CSARGVVAGLTDMQYF. This chain joins TRBV20-1 and TRBJ2-3; TRBD2 matches 8 bases. The CDR3 covers 16 residues. CDR1 is DFQATT and CDR2 is SNEGSKA in the germline V gene (reference sequence).

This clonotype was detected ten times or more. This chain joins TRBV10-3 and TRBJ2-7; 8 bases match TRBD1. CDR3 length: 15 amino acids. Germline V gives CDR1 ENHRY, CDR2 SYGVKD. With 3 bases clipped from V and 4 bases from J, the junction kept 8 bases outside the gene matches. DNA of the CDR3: TGTGCCATCAGTGATGGTCAGGGGGCAGGGTACGAGCAGTACTTC. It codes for CAISDGQGAGYEQYF.

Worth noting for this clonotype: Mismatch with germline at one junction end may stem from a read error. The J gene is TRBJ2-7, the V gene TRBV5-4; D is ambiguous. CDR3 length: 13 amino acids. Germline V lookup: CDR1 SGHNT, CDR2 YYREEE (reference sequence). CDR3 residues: CASSFSNSYDQYF. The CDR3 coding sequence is TGTGCCAGCAGCTTCTCGAACTCCTACGACCAGTACTTC.

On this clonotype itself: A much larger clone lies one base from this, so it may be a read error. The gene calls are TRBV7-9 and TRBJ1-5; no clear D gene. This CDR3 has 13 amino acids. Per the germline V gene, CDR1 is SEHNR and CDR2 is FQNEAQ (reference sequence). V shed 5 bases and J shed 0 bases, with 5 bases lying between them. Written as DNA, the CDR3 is TGTGCCAGCAGCGGTAGTAGCAATCAGCCCCAGCATTTT. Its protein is CASSGSSNQPQHF.

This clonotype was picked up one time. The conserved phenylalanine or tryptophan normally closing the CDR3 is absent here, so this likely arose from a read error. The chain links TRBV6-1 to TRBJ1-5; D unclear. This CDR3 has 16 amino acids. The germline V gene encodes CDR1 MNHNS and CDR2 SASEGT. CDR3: CVSSEMSQTSNQPQHS. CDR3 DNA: TGTGTCAGCAGTGAAATGAGTCAAACTAGCAATCAGCCCCAGCATTCT.

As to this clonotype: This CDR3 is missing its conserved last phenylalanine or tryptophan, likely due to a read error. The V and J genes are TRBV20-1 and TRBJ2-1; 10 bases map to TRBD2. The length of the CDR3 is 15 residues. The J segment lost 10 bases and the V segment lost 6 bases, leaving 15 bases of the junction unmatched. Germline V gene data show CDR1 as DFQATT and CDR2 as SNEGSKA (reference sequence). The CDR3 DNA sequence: TGCAGTGCCAGTGGGGCTAGCGGGAGAATTAAGGAGCAGTTCATC. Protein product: CSASGASGRIKEQFI.

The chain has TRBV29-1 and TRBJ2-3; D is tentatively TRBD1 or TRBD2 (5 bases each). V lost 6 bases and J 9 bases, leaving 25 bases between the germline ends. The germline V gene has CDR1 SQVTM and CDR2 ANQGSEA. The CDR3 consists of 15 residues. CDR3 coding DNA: TGCAGCGTCGTCCTATCTCTCGGACATTGGGGGACGCAGTATTTT. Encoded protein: CSVVLSLGHWGTQYF.

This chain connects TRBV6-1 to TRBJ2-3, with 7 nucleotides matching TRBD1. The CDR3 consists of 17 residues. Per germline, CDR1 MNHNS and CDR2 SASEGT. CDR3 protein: CACSEGGFGTGTDTQYF. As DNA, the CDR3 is TGTGCATGCAGTGAAGGAGGCTTTGGGACAGGCACAGATACGCAGTATTTT.

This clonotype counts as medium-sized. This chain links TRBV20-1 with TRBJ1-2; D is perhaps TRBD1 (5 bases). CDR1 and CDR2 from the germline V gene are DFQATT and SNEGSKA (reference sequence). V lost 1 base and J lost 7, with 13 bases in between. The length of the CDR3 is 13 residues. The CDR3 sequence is CSARVPGNGGYTF. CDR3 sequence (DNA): TGCAGTGCTAGAGTGCCAGGGAATGGTGGCTACACCTTC.

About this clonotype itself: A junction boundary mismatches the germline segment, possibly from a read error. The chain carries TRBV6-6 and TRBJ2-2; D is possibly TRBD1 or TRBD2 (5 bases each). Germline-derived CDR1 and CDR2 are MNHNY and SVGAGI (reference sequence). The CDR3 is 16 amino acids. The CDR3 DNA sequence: TGTGCCAGCACTACTGGGGGAGCTCTCAACACCAGGGAGCTGTTTTTT. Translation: CASTTGGALNTRELFF.

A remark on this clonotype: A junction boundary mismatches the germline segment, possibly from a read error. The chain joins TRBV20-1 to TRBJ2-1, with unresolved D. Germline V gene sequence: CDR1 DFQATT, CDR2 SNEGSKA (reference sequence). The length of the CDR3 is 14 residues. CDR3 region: CSARGWPNHNDQLF. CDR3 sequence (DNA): TGCAGTGCTAGAGGTTGGCCAAACCATAATGACCAGCTCTTC.